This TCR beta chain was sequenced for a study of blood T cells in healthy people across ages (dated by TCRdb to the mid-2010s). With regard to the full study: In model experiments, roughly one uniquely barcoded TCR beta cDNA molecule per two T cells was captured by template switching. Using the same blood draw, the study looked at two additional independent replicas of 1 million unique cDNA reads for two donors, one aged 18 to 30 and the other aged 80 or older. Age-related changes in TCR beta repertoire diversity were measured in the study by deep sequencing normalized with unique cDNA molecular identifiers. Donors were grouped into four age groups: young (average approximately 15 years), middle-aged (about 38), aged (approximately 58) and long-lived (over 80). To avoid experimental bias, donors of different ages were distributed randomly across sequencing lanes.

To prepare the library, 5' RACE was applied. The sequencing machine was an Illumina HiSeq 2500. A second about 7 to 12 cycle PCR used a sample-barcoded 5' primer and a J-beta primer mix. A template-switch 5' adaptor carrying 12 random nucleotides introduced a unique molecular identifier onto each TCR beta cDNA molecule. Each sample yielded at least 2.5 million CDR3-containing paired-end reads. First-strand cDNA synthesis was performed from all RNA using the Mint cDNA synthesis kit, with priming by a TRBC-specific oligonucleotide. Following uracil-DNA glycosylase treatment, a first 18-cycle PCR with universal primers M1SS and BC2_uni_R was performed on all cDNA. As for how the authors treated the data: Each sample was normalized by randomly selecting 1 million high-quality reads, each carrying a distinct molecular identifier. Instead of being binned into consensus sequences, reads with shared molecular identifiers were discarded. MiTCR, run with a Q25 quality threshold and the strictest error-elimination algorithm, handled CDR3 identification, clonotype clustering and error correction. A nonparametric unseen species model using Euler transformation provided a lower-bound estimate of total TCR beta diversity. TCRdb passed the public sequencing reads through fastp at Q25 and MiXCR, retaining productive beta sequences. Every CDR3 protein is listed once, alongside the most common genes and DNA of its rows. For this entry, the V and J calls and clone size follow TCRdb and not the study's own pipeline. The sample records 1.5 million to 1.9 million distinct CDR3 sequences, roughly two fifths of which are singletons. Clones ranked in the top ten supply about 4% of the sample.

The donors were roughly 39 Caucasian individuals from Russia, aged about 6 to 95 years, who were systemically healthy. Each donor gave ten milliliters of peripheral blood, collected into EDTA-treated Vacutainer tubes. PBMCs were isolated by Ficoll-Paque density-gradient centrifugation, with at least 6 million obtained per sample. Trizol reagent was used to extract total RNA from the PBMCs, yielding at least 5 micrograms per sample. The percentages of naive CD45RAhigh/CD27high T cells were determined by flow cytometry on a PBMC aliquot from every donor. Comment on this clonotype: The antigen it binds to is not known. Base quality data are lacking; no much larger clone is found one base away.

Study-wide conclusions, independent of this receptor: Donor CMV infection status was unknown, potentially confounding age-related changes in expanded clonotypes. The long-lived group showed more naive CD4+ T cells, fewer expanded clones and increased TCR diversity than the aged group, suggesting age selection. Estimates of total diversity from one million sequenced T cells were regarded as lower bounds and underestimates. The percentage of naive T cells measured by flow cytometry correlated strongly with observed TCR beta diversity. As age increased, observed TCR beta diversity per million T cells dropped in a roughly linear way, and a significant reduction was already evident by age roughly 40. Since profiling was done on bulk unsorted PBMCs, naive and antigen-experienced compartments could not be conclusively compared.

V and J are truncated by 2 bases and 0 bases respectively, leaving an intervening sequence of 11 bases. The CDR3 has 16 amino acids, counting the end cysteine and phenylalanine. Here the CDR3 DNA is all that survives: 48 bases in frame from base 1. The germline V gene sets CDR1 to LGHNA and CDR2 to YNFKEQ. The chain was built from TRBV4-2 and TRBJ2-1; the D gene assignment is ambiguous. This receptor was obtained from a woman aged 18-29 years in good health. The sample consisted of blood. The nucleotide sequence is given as TGTGCCAGCAGCCAAACGGCTAGAGGCTCCTACAATGAGCAGTTCTTC. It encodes CASSQTARGSYNEQFF.